Listed below are T cell receptor beta chains from one sample, sequenced in a study of CD8+ T cells in alopecia areata. The data were produced by immunoSEQ multiplex PCR, yet TCRdb's version contains in-frame clones alone and is incomplete. The table records approximately 130,000 clones, around 45% of them present only once. Sequencing input: NKG2D-low CD8+ T cells sorted from blood. The receptors were sampled from a human donor with alopecia areata. Both conserved end residues are part of each CDR3. D genes are given only for firm matches. Clone size is shown for a subset of rows, as once, few, many or a class of expanded clone.

CDR3 DNA: TGTGCCAGCAGCTTAGGGGACAGGTCTTCGGTAGACGAGCAGTACTTC; CDR3 protein: CASSLGDRSSVDEQYF; clone size: few; V gene: TRBV7-2; J gene: TRBJ2-7; D gene: TRBD1
CDR3 DNA: TGTGCCAGCAGTGTAAGGACAGACTACGAGCAGTACTTC; CDR3 protein: CASSVRTDYEQYF; clone size: few; V gene: TRBV27; J gene: TRBJ2-7; D gene: NA
CDR3 DNA: TGTGCCAGCAGCCTACAGGAAACCTACGAGCAGTACTTC; CDR3 protein: CASSLQETYEQYF; clone size: few; V gene: TRBV7-9; J gene: TRBJ2-7; D gene: NA
CDR3 DNA: TGTGCCTGGAGTGCCGACCGTAGAGGCTACACCTTC; CDR3 protein: CAWSADRRGYTF; clone size: NA; V gene: TRBV30; J gene: TRBJ1-2; D gene: NA
CDR3 DNA: TGTGCCAGCAGTGTCATCGAACCGCTAGCGGGCTACGAGCAGTACTTC; CDR3 protein: CASSVIEPLAGYEQYF; clone size: NA; V gene: TRBV6-1; J gene: TRBJ2-7; D gene: TRBD2
CDR3 DNA: TGTGCCAGCAGCGCCGGGACTAGCGCGGCCTACGAGCAGTACTTC; CDR3 protein: CASSAGTSAAYEQYF; clone size: once; V gene: TRBV27; J gene: TRBJ2-7; D gene: TRBD2
CDR3 DNA: TGCAGCGCCCTGGACGGTACTGAAGCTTTCTTT; CDR3 protein: CSALDGTEAFF; clone size: NA; V gene: TRBV29-1; J gene: TRBJ1-1; D gene: NA
CDR3 DNA: TGCAGCGTGGCAATGGCGGGGGGCTCCTACGAGCAGTACTTC; CDR3 protein: CSVAMAGGSYEQYF; clone size: few; V gene: TRBV29-1; J gene: TRBJ2-7; D gene: TRBD2
CDR3 DNA: TGCAGCGTTTCCGACGGAAATCAGCCCCAGCATTTT; CDR3 protein: CSVSDGNQPQHF; clone size: NA; V gene: TRBV29-1; J gene: TRBJ1-5; D gene: NA
CDR3 DNA: TGTGCCAGCAAAGGACAGGGAAGCTACGAGCAGTACTTC; CDR3 protein: CASKGQGSYEQYF; clone size: few; V gene: TRBV16; J gene: TRBJ2-7; D gene: TRBD1
CDR3 DNA: TGCAGCGTTGGGTCAGGAAGGAACACTGAAGCTTTCTTT; CDR3 protein: CSVGSGRNTEAFF; clone size: NA; V gene: TRBV29-1; J gene: TRBJ1-1; D gene: NA
CDR3 DNA: TGTGCCAGCAGTTTCGTTCGACAGGGTGTCCAGCCCCAGCATTTT; CDR3 protein: CASSFVRQGVQPQHF; clone size: few; V gene: TRBV28; J gene: TRBJ1-5; D gene: TRBD1
CDR3 DNA: TGTGCCAGCAGCGCGGACAGGCTCCAAGAGACCCAGTACTTC; CDR3 protein: CASSADRLQETQYF; clone size: NA; V gene: TRBV9; J gene: TRBJ2-5; D gene: TRBD1
CDR3 DNA: TGTGCCAGCAGCGTCACTGACATTCGCACAGATACGCAGTATTTT; CDR3 protein: CASSVTDIRTDTQYF; clone size: NA; V gene: TRBV9; J gene: TRBJ2-3; D gene: NA
CDR3 DNA: TGTGCCAGCAGCCAAATCAATAGCGGGATGTACGAGCAGTACTTC; CDR3 protein: CASSQINSGMYEQYF; clone size: NA; V gene: TRBV14; J gene: TRBJ2-7; D gene: TRBD2
CDR3 DNA: TGTGCCAGCAGTCAGAGACTAAGCTCCTACAATGAGCAGTTCTTC; CDR3 protein: CASSQRLSSYNEQFF; clone size: few; V gene: TRBV5-6; J gene: TRBJ2-1; D gene: NA
CDR3 DNA: TGTGCCTGGATGCAGGGGGGCTACGAGCAGTACTTC; CDR3 protein: CAWMQGGYEQYF; clone size: NA; V gene: TRBV30; J gene: TRBJ2-7; D gene: NA
CDR3 DNA: TGTGCCTGGAGTGTGGGGACAGACTACGAGCAGTACTTC; CDR3 protein: CAWSVGTDYEQYF; clone size: NA; V gene: TRBV30; J gene: TRBJ2-7; D gene: TRBD1
CDR3 DNA: TGTGCCAGCAGCCACGGGACTAGCGGAACCTACGAGCAGTACTTC; CDR3 protein: CASSHGTSGTYEQYF; clone size: once; V gene: TRBV7-2; J gene: TRBJ2-7; D gene: TRBD2
CDR3 DNA: TGCAGCGCGCCGGCCTTCGACCTACAAGAGACCCAGTACTTC; CDR3 protein: CSAPAFDLQETQYF; clone size: NA; V gene: TRBV29-1; J gene: TRBJ2-5; D gene: NA
CDR3 DNA: TGCAGCGTTGGGGACTCTTTCTACGAGCAGTACTTC; CDR3 protein: CSVGDSFYEQYF; clone size: NA; V gene: TRBV29-1; J gene: TRBJ2-7; D gene: NA
CDR3 DNA: TGTGCCTGGAGTGTACAGGCAGGTTCTGAAGCTTTCTTT; CDR3 protein: CAWSVQAGSEAFF; clone size: few; V gene: TRBV30; J gene: TRBJ1-1; D gene: NA
CDR3 DNA: TGCGCCAGCAGCTTGGTGGGACAGATTAACACCGGGGAGCTGTTTTTT; CDR3 protein: CASSLVGQINTGELFF; clone size: NA; V gene: TRBV5-1; J gene: TRBJ2-2; D gene: TRBD1
CDR3 DNA: TGTGCCAGCGGCACAGATACGCAGTATTTT; CDR3 protein: CASGTDTQYF; clone size: NA; V gene: TRBV6-6; J gene: TRBJ2-3; D gene: NA
CDR3 DNA: TGCAGCGGAAAGGCAGGAAACACCATATATTTT; CDR3 protein: CSGKAGNTIYF; clone size: few; V gene: TRBV29-1; J gene: TRBJ1-3; D gene: NA
CDR3 DNA: TGTGCCAGCAGGGGACGGAGGAGCACAGATACGCAGTATTTT; CDR3 protein: CASRGRRSTDTQYF; clone size: NA; V gene: TRBV6-5; J gene: TRBJ2-3; D gene: NA